This passage covers 3 T cell receptor beta chains from one sample sequenced in a study of shared clonotypes between healthy human individuals. Here immunoSEQ multiplex PCR was the method, and the copy in TCRdb shows in-frame clones only, minus some. Counted here are under 750,000 clones, approximately 72% occurring once; the ten biggest clones make up around 1.8%. Sequenced material: memory CD4+ T cells sorted from blood. The subset is: CD45RA-negative fraction. These receptors all come from a woman aged 30 to 39 in good health.

This clone showed up just a few times. The V gene is TRBV5-1, the J gene TRBJ1-2; 8 nucleotides align to TRBD1. The CDR3 totals 14 residues. Germline values: CDR1 SGHRS, CDR2 YFSETQ. V trimming: 0 bases; J trimming: 8 bases; junction bases outside the gene matches: 6. CDR3 bases: TGCGCCAGCAGCTTGGACAGGGGGTTACGAGGCTACACCTTC. Translated, it gives CASSLDRGLRGYTF.

The chain combines TRBV11-2 with TRBJ2-3, with 7 bases identical to TRBD1. CDR1 and CDR2 from the germline V gene are SGHAT and FQNNGV. V dropped 7 bases and J dropped 2; count of bases not matched to a gene: 9. The CDR3 spans 15 residues. In DNA, the CDR3 is TGTGCCAGCACTCCCCAGACAGGGACCACAGATACGCAGTATTTT. Its translation is CASTPQTGTTDTQYF.

V and J are TRBV10-2 and TRBJ1-2, with D unresolved. The CDR3 spans 16 residues. Trimming pared 5 bases from V and 4 bases from J, leaving 20 bases between. CDR1 is WSHSY, CDR2 SAAADI, per germline. CDR3 sequence: CASSTEKHGTVYGYTF. As DNA, the CDR3 is TGCGCCAGCAGTACAGAAAAGCACGGTACAGTCTATGGCTACACCTTC.